Below, 17 T cell receptor beta chains from the same sample are listed, as sequenced in a study of blood T cell repertoires in COVID-19. Using immunoSEQ multiplex PCR, the repertoire was profiled, and TCRdb retains in-frame clones only, with some absent. The sample has tens of thousands of clones; 65% to 90% are singletons. The source material was peripheral blood. These receptors came from a man aged 60 to 75 with acute or convalescent COVID-19.

The V call is TRBV6-2 or TRBV6-3, the J call TRBJ1-1; D gene uncertain. Trimming removed 5 bases at V and 10 bases at J, with 17 bases between. Germline V CDR1 and CDR2: MNHEY, SVGEGT. CDR3 length: 13 residues. Written as DNA, the CDR3 is TGTGCCAGCAGTAAGGACGGGCCTCGGGGAGCTTTCTTT. It codes for CASSKDGPRGAFF.

The chain is built from TRBV27 and TRBJ1-5; no clear D gene. CDR1 MNHEY and CDR2 SMNVEV come from the germline V gene (reference sequence). The CDR3 is 13 amino acids. Between the trimmed V and J ends, which lost 4 bases and 7 bases, there was a span of 11 bases. CDR3: CASSSKSGQPQHF. CDR3 coding DNA: TGTGCCAGCAGTTCAAAGAGCGGCCAGCCCCAGCATTTT.

This chain uses TRBV19 with TRBJ1-2; 7 positions agree with TRBD1. CDR3 length equals 13 residues. Per germline, CDR1 LNHDA and CDR2 SQIVND (reference sequence). With V trimmed by 9 bases and J by 4 bases, 8 bases remained unmatched. CDR3 in DNA: TGTGCCAGCCTAAACCGGGACAGCTATGGCTACACCTTC. Translating gives CASLNRDSYGYTF.

In its sample, this clone was seen a few times. The gene calls are TRBV6-5 and TRBJ1-1; TRBD1 matches at 7 bases. The germline gives CDR1 MNHEY, CDR2 SVGAGI. V dropped 5 bases and J dropped 0; count of bases not matched to a gene: 3. The CDR3 consists of 14 residues. Here the CDR3 reads CASSKTGLNTEAFF. CDR3 nucleotides: TGTGCCAGCAGTAAGACAGGGTTGAACACTGAAGCTTTCTTT.

Of note for this clone: The same CDR3 also results from other DNA sequences found in this sample. The rearrangement joins TRBV7-3 to TRBJ1-4; D gene uncertain. CDR3 size: 13 residues. CDR1 and CDR2 (germline): SGHTA, FQGTGA. Trimming left V 3 bases short and J 7 bases short, with 9 bases between. CDR3 DNA: TGTGCCAGCAGCTTGCGCTCAGGTGAAAAACTGTTTTTT. Amino acid sequence: CASSLRSGEKLFF.

The rearrangement uses TRBV6-5 and TRBJ1-1; TRBD1 matches 7 bases. This CDR3 spans 15 amino acids. Germline lookup yields CDR1 MNHEY and CDR2 SVGAGI. With 2 bases clipped from V and 7 bases from J, the junction kept 10 bases outside the gene matches. The CDR3 sequence: CASSYSRQGLGEAFF. In DNA form, the CDR3 reads TGTGCCAGCAGTTACAGCCGACAGGGTCTCGGTGAAGCTTTCTTT.

The chain couples TRBV5-1 to TRBJ2-2; possible D gene TRBD2, 6 bases. The germline CDR1 and CDR2 sequences are SGHRS and YFSETQ. This CDR3 has 16 residues. The germline V and J ends were trimmed by 4 bases and 2 bases, with 15 bases remaining between them. CDR3 sequence (DNA): TGCGCCAGCAGCCGGGGGTACGGGATCAACACCGGGGAGCTGTTTTTT. Its protein is CASSRGYGINTGELFF. Looking up the rest from reference TRBV5-1 and TRBJ2-2 gives the full variable domain: KAGVTQTPRYLIKTRGQQVTLSCSPISGHRSVSWYQQTPGQGLQFLFEYFSETQRNKGNFPGRFSGRQFSNSRSEMNVSTLELGDSALYLCASSRGYGINTGELFFGEGSRLTVL.

The V call is TRBV11-3, the J call TRBJ2-3; D not certain. Looked up from germline, CDR1 is SGHNT and CDR2 is YENEEA. The germline V and J ends were trimmed by 5 bases and 2 bases, with 5 bases remaining between them. CDR3 size: 12 residues. As DNA, the CDR3 is TGTGCCAGCAGCGCAGACACAGATACGCAGTATTTT. This gives the protein CASSADTDTQYF.

The gene calls are TRBV28 and TRBJ1-2; 12 positions match TRBD1. Trimming removed 6 bases from V and 7 bases from J; junction bases left unmatched: 9. Germline-derived CDR1 and CDR2 are MDHEN and SYDVKM. This CDR3 spans 15 amino acids. The CDR3 DNA reads TGTGCCAGCAGGGGGCCGACGGGACAGGGGGCTGGCTACACCTTC. Its translation: CASRGPTGQGAGYTF.

This clone has more than one count but fewer than ten. V and J are TRBV11-2 and TRBJ1-4; TRBD1 aligns across 10 bases. Germline CDR1 reads SGHAT; CDR2 reads FQNNGV. V was pared by 2 bases and J by 7 bases, with 1 base of the junction left unmatched. The CDR3 has 14 amino acids. This chain's CDR3 is CASSLRDRGEKLFF. The CDR3 DNA reads TGTGCCAGCAGCTTAAGGGACAGGGGTGAAAAACTGTTTTTT.

The chain recombines TRBV5-6 with TRBJ2-2; TRBD1 agrees at 11 bases. Germline V gene sequence: CDR1 SGHDT, CDR2 YYEEEE. V dropped 5 bases and J dropped 6; count of bases not matched to a gene: 9. CDR3 size: 16 residues. DNA for the CDR3: TGTGCCAGCAGGAGGACAGGGGGCGGTAGTTCCGGGGAGCTGTTTTTT. This gives the protein CASRRTGGGSSGELFF.

This clone was picked up a small number of times. The chain recombines TRBV25-1 with TRBJ1-5; D may be TRBD1 (6 bases). There are 14 residues in the CDR3. V was trimmed by 6 bases and J by 3 bases, leaving 12 bases between them. CDR1 is MGHDK and CDR2 is SYGVNS in the germline V gene. CDR3 region: CASSSQGTNQPQHF. The CDR3 region has the DNA TGTGCCAGCAGCTCTCAGGGGACCAATCAGCCCCAGCATTTT.

The chain employs TRBV5-6 and TRBJ1-4; 7 nucleotides agree with TRBD1. Germline assignment: CDR1 SGHDT and CDR2 YYEEEE. After removal of 0 bases from V and 0 bases from J, the junction contained 2 bases not matched to a gene. This CDR3 contains 16 residues. The CDR3 DNA follows: TGTGCCAGCAGCTTGGGGGACAGTTCAACTAATGAAAAACTGTTTTTT. Translating gives CASSLGDSSTNEKLFF.

The chain joins TRBV7-2 to TRBJ1-2; 9 bases agree with TRBD1. With V trimmed by 1 base and J by 5 bases, 8 bases remained unmatched. The CDR3 spans 16 residues. The V gene's germline CDR1 is SGHTA and CDR2 FQGNSA. CDR3 coding DNA: TGTGCCAGCAGCTTAGTGACAGGGGGTGATGGGTATGGCTACACCTTC. Translated, it gives CASSLVTGGDGYGYTF.

This chain uses TRBV18 with TRBJ1-1; tentative D call: TRBD1 (5 bases). V shed 2 bases and J shed 1 base, with 11 bases lying between them. Germline values: CDR1 KGHSH, CDR2 LQKENI. The CDR3 loop spans 15 amino acids. CDR3 protein: CASSPRGQANTEAFF. CDR3 in DNA: TGTGCCAGCTCACCAAGAGGACAAGCGAACACTGAAGCTTTCTTT.

V is TRBV30 and J is TRBJ2-4; TRBD2 might be the D (7 bases). The CDR3 has 14 amino acids. CDR1 GTSNPN and CDR2 SVGIG come from the germline V gene (reference sequence). V lost 3 bases, J lost 9 bases, and 18 bases lay in between. The CDR3 protein is CAWSIQGGQSIQYF. Here the CDR3 DNA reads TGTGCCTGGAGCATACAGGGAGGGCAGAGCATTCAGTACTTC.

The gene calls are TRBV7-2 and TRBJ2-2; D may be TRBD1 (7 bases). CDR1 and CDR2 from the germline V gene are SGHTA and FQGNSA. The CDR3 sequence is 13 residues long. V lost 3 bases, J lost 7 bases, and 9 bases lay in between. CDR3 region: CASSFQGGGELFF. The CDR3 nucleotides read TGTGCCAGCAGCTTCCAGGGGGGCGGGGAGCTGTTTTTT. Complete variable domain (other parts from reference TRBV7-2 and TRBJ2-2): GAGVSQSPSNKVTEKGKDVELRCDPISGHTALYWYRQSLGQGLEFLIYFQGNSAPDKSGLPSDRFSAERTGGSVSTLTIQRTQQEDSAVYLCASSFQGGGELFFGEGSRLTVL.